The present T cell receptor beta chain was sequenced within a study of blood T cell repertoires in COVID-19. Overall study context: Collection of acute and convalescent COVID-19 samples took place in the United States, Italy and Spain.

Deletions cut 4 bases from V and 2 bases from J, with 12 bases between. Per germline, CDR1 SNHLY and CDR2 FYNNEI. The CDR3 has 14 amino acids. The authors' processing: Estimation of nucleated cell counts was performed using reference gene primer amplification. Assay used: immunoSEQ multiplex PCR; TCRdb lists only in-frame clones, some missing. For V, J and clone size, that table is used; D and trimming come from the DNA. Of approximately 96,000 clones listed, about 95% are singletons. The chain links TRBV2 to TRBJ2-7, with D unclear. This sequence was found in a human donor with active COVID-19. The donor label of this sample is uncertain. Sequencing was carried out using peripheral blood. The CDR3 DNA reads TGTGCCAGCAGTGGGCCCGACAAAACCTACGAGCAGTACTTC. Its translation: CASSGPDKTYEQYF. Drawing the rest from reference TRBV2 and TRBJ2-7, the complete variable domain is EPEVTQTPSHQVTQMGQEVILRCVPISNHLYFYWYRQILGQKVEFLVSFYNNEISEKSEIFDDQFSVERPDGSNFTLKIRSTKLEDSAMYFCASSGPDKTYEQYFGPGTRLTVT.